A selection of T cell receptor beta chains follows, all from one sample in a study of blood T cell repertoires in COVID-19. Sequencing used immunoSEQ multiplex PCR; TCRdb keeps in-frame clones, though not all of them. The sample has approximately 89,000 clones, approximately 80% seen once. The sequencing sample was made of peripheral blood. These receptors were collected from a man aged 65 to 79 with COVID-19, enrolled during active disease. Both conserved end residues are part of each CDR3. Fields, in order: J gene, D gene, V gene, clone size, CDR3 protein, CDR3 DNA. The D gene is left open where the match is weak. Clone size, where shown, is once, few, many, or a class for clones that have expanded.

TRBJ1-6 NA TRBV29-1 NA CSVVSPTGSLHF TGCAGCGTTGTGAGCCCCACAGGGTCCCTCCACTTT
TRBJ1-6 TRBD1 TRBV5-1 NA CASSLGTGLSPLHF TGCGCCAGCAGCTTAGGGACAGGGCTTTCACCCCTCCACTTT
TRBJ2-2 TRBD1 TRBV7-9 NA CASSSTDRGRSTGELFF TGTGCCAGCAGCTCGACAGACAGGGGGCGGAGTACCGGGGAGCTGTTTTTT
TRBJ1-6 TRBD1 TRBV9 NA CASSVAGGDSGNSPLHF TGTGCCAGCAGCGTAGCCGGTGGGGACAGCGGTAATTCACCCCTCCACTTT
TRBJ1-1 TRBD1 TRBV7-2 NA CASSYRDRNTEAFF TGTGCCAGCAGCTACCGGGACAGAAACACTGAAGCTTTCTTT
TRBJ1-2 TRBD1 TRBV10-3 NA CAAGQDGASYTF TGTGCCGCGGGACAGGATGGAGCTAGCTACACCTTC
TRBJ2-5 TRBD2 TRBV7-2 NA CASSPGTSPRAQYF TGTGCCAGCAGCCCGGGGACTAGCCCTCGGGCCCAGTACTTC
TRBJ2-3 NA TRBV7-9 NA CASSSDRFTDTQYF TGTGCCAGCAGCTCGGACAGATTCACAGATACGCAGTATTTT
TRBJ2-7 TRBD1 TRBV5-1 once CASSPGQGNEQYF TGCGCCAGCAGCCCGGGACAGGGTAACGAGCAGTACTTC
TRBJ1-6 TRBD1 TRBV18 NA CASSGGQGANSPLHF TGTGCCAGCTCGGGGGGACAGGGGGCGAATTCACCCCTCCACTTT
TRBJ2-2 NA TRBV15 once CATSSERNTGELFF TGTGCCACCAGCAGCGAGCGGAACACCGGGGAGCTGTTTTTT
TRBJ2-2 TRBD1 TRBV11-2 NA CASSLRAGQGGSDTGELFF TGTGCCAGCAGCCTTCGCGCGGGACAGGGGGGGTCGGACACCGGGGAGCTGTTTTTT
TRBJ1-1 NA TRBV7-6 NA CASSLGAGAVNTEAFF TGTGCCAGCAGCTTAGGGGCAGGGGCTGTGAACACTGAAGCTTTCTTT
TRBJ2-2 TRBD2 TRBV9 NA CASSFSPGLAATGELFF TGTGCCAGCAGCTTCTCGCCGGGACTAGCGGCCACCGGGGAGCTGTTTTTT
TRBJ1-2 TRBD1 TRBV6-5 NA CASSSWDSLGYPYTF TGTGCCAGCAGTTCCTGGGACAGCTTGGGATACCCCTACACCTTC
TRBJ1-5 NA TRBV29-1 NA CSVGQGWNQPQHF TGCAGCGTTGGGCAGGGCTGGAATCAGCCCCAGCATTTT
TRBJ2-1 TRBD2 TRBV2 once CASRGLADYNEQFF TGTGCCAGCAGAGGACTAGCGGACTACAATGAGCAGTTCTTC
TRBJ2-5 NA TRBV11-3 once CASSLIRGETQYF TGTGCCAGCAGCCTCATCAGGGGAGAGACCCAGTACTTC
TRBJ2-7 NA TRBV5-1 medium-sized CASSLAGWSYEQYF TGCGCCAGCAGCCTCGCGGGTTGGTCCTACGAGCAGTACTTC
TRBJ2-3 TRBD1 TRBV11-2 NA CASSAQGALARMGTDTQYF TGTGCCAGCAGCGCTCAGGGGGCCCTCGCGAGAATGGGCACAGATACGCAGTATTTT
TRBJ2-2 NA TRBV5-8 NA CASSLSAYANTGELFF TGTGCCAGCAGCTTGTCAGCGTATGCGAACACCGGGGAGCTGTTTTTT
TRBJ1-6 NA TRBV19 NA CASNLDSKSPLHF TGTGCCAGTAACCTGGACAGTAAATCACCCCTCCACTTT
TRBJ1-4 TRBD1 TRBV5-1 NA CASSVGQGRVSANEKLFF TGCGCCAGCAGCGTCGGACAGGGGAGGGTATCGGCTAATGAAAAACTGTTTTTT
TRBJ1-2 TRBD1 TRBV5-1 NA CASSLFTGDGYTF TGCGCCAGCAGCTTGTTTACAGGGGATGGCTACACCTTC
TRBJ1-1 NA TRBV5-6 NA CASSFSWNTEAFF TGTGCCAGCAGCTTTAGCTGGAACACTGAAGCTTTCTTT
TRBJ2-1 NA TRBV11-2 few CASSLGLPGDEQFF TGTGCCAGCAGCTTAGGTCTACCAGGCGATGAGCAGTTCTTC
TRBJ2-2 TRBD2 TRBV5-1 NA CASSLVGLAAGELFF TGCGCCAGCAGCTTGGTAGGACTAGCGGCCGGGGAGCTGTTTTTT
TRBJ2-5 NA TRBV6-5 NA CASTSDSNQETQYF TGTGCCAGCACTTCGGACAGCAATCAAGAGACCCAGTACTTC
TRBJ1-2 NA TRBV19 few CATGGWGGYTF TGTGCCACAGGAGGTTGGGGTGGCTACACCTTC
TRBJ2-5 NA TRBV7-2 NA CASSIGIMKSTQYF TGTGCCAGCAGCATCGGGATTATGAAGAGTACCCAGTACTTC
TRBJ1-4 NA TRBV6-6 NA CASSKQGYEKLFF TGTGCCAGCAGCAAACAGGGATATGAAAAACTGTTTTTT
TRBJ1-6 TRBD1 TRBV11-3 NA CASRRDRGGNSPLHF TGTGCCAGCAGACGGGACAGGGGCGGTAATTCACCCCTCCACTTT
TRBJ1-4 TRBD1 TRBV28 few CASSSGGTGGEKLFF TGTGCCAGCAGCTCCGGTGGGACAGGGGGAGAAAAACTGTTTTTT
TRBJ1-1 NA TRBV5-1 NA CASTLGRQSNTEAFF TGCGCCAGCACCCTAGGGAGACAATCGAACACTGAAGCTTTCTTT
TRBJ1-5 NA TRBV6-6 NA CASSPMRGVRSNQPQHF TGTGCCAGCAGTCCCATGCGGGGGGTTAGAAGCAATCAGCCCCAGCATTTT
TRBJ2-5 NA TRBV5-4 NA CASSLASVETQYF TGTGCCAGCAGCTTGGCTAGTGTCGAGACCCAGTACTTC
TRBJ2-7 TRBD1 TRBV5-1 NA CASSLGDRGRSEQYF TGCGCCAGCAGCTTGGGGGACAGGGGGCGATCCGAGCAGTACTTC
TRBJ1-5 NA TRBV25-1 once CASSENEAQPQHF TGTGCCAGCAGTGAAAATGAGGCGCAGCCCCAGCATTTT
TRBJ1-1 NA TRBV4-1 few CASSQGPSGGNTEAFF TGCGCCAGCAGCCAAGGCCCTTCCGGCGGGAACACTGAAGCTTTCTTT
TRBJ2-7 TRBD2 TRBV7-9 once CASSLTPQAGAYEQYF TGTGCCAGCAGCTTGACCCCACAAGCGGGAGCCTACGAGCAGTACTTC
TRBJ1-1 TRBD1 TRBV6-6 NA CASSYGQGDTEAFF TGTGCCAGCAGTTACGGGCAGGGGGACACTGAAGCTTTCTTT
TRBJ1-5 TRBD1 TRBV3-1/TRBV3-2 NA CASSTDREDQPQHF TGTGCCAGCAGCACTGACAGGGAAGATCAGCCCCAGCATTTT
TRBJ1-5 NA TRBV30 NA CAWSDGGRQPQHF TGTGCCTGGAGTGATGGTGGGAGACAGCCCCAGCATTTT
TRBJ1-2 NA TRBV7-2 NA CASRLNRGNYGYTF TGTGCCAGCAGGTTGAATCGGGGGAACTATGGCTACACCTTC
TRBJ2-3 TRBD2 TRBV7-6 NA CASSLSKGWEGRDTQYF TGTGCCAGCAGCTTATCAAAGGGGTGGGAGGGCCGTGATACGCAGTATTTT